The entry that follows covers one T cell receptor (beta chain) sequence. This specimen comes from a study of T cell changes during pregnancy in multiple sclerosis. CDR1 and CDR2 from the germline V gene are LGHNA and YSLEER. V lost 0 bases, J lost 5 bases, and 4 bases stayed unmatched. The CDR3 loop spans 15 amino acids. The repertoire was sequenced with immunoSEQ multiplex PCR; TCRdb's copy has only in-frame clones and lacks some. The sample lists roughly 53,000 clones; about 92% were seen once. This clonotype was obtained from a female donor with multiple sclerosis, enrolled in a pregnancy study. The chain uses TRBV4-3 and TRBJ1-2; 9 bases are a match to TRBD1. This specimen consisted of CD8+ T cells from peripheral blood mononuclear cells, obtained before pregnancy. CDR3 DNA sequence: TGCGCCAGCAGCCAAGAAAGACAGGGGGGATATGGCTACACCTTC. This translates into CASSQERQGGYGYTF.